Below are 9 T cell receptor beta chains sequenced from a single sample in a study of blood T cell repertoires in COVID-19. The data were produced by immunoSEQ multiplex PCR, yet TCRdb's version contains in-frame clones alone and is incomplete. The table shows about 170,000 clones, with 84% occurring only once. Sequencing was done on a sample of peripheral blood. These receptors were collected from a human donor with acute or convalescent COVID-19. The donor label of this sample is uncertain.

This chain uses TRBV7-3 with TRBJ2-1; tentatively, D is TRBD2 (6 bases). V shed 2 bases and J shed 3 bases, with 14 bases lying between them. This CDR3 spans 16 amino acids. Germline assignment: CDR1 SGHTA and CDR2 FQGTGA. The CDR3 DNA reads as TGTGCCAGCAGCTTATCTCACGGGAGAGGCTACAATGAGCAGTTCTTC. Translating it yields CASSLSHGRGYNEQFF.

The rearrangement links TRBV5-1 to TRBJ1-5; 9 bases are a match to TRBD1. The CDR3 consists of 14 residues. The V segment lost 4 bases and the J segment 8 bases; nucleotides outside the gene matches: 7. Germline V gene sequence: CDR1 SGHRS, CDR2 YFSETQ. Here the CDR3 reads CASSPGTGKEPQHF. Here the CDR3 DNA reads TGCGCCAGCAGCCCTGGGACAGGGAAGGAGCCCCAGCATTTT.

This chain uses TRBV5-5 with TRBJ2-1; 9 nucleotides align to TRBD1. V lost 4 bases, J lost 2 bases, and 4 bases stayed unmatched. Germline values: CDR1 SGHKS, CDR2 YYEKEE (reference sequence). This CDR3 spans 15 amino acids. The CDR3 loop reads CASSPTGGAYNEQFF. CDR3 DNA: TGTGCCAGCAGCCCCACAGGGGGCGCCTACAATGAGCAGTTCTTC.

This chain uses TRBV19 with TRBJ2-3; weak D call: TRBD1 (6 bases). The V gene's germline CDR1 is LNHDA and CDR2 SQIVND (reference sequence). Trimming shortened V by 3 bases and J by 6 bases, and 13 bases separated the two germline ends. CDR3 size: 14 residues. Here the CDR3 DNA reads TGTGCCAGTAGTATTGGGGGCGCATTGGATACGCAGTATTTT. Amino acids: CASSIGGALDTQYF.

The chain joins TRBV5-1 to TRBJ2-7; 8 bases agree with TRBD2. The V segment lost 4 bases and the J segment 4 bases; nucleotides outside the gene matches: 13. The CDR3 is 16 residues long. Germline values: CDR1 SGHRS, CDR2 YFSETQ. Here the CDR3 reads CASSPPGTRAPYEQYF. In DNA, the CDR3 is TGCGCCAGCAGCCCCCCCGGGACTAGAGCACCTTACGAGCAGTACTTC.

The CDR3 nucleotides are TGTGCCAGCAAGAGGGACAGGGACTCTGAAGCTTTCTTT. Amino acids: CASKRDRDSEAFF. The V gene is TRBV6-5, the J gene TRBJ1-1; TRBD1 matches at 9 bases. This CDR3 spans 13 amino acids. The V gene's germline CDR1 is MNHEY and CDR2 SVGAGI. J lost 6 bases, V lost 7 bases, and 6 bases had no gene match.

This chain uses TRBV18 with TRBJ2-1, with TRBD2 identical over 9 bases. V gave up 4 bases and J gave up 6 bases; unmatched junction bases: 19. Germline V gene lookup returns CDR1 KGHSH and CDR2 LQKENI. This CDR3 comprises 19 residues. CDR3 bases: TGTGCCAGCTCACGGTCGGCGCTAGCGGGACATTCACAAGGCAATGAGCAGTTCTTC. Its protein is CASSRSALAGHSQGNEQFF.

This clone was detected only once. The chain couples TRBV18 to TRBJ2-3; D possibly corresponds to TRBD2 (5 bases). This CDR3 has 13 residues. CDR1 and CDR2 from the germline V gene are KGHSH and LQKENI. Deletions cut 5 bases from V and 6 bases from J, with 12 bases between. The CDR3 here is CASSSSGEDTQYF. The CDR3 coding sequence is TGTGCCAGCTCATCGTCCGGGGAGGATACGCAGTATTTT.

This sequence joins TRBV5-6 and TRBJ2-7; D is uncertain. Germline lookup yields CDR1 SGHDT and CDR2 YYEEEE. This CDR3 comprises 13 residues. Trimming left V 1 base short and J 1 base short, with 6 bases between. The CDR3 sequence: CASSLTGSYEQYF. The CDR3 region has the DNA TGTGCCAGCAGCTTGACGGGTTCCTACGAGCAGTACTTC.